This T cell receptor beta chain is drawn from a study of blood T cell repertoires in COVID-19. On the study more broadly: The samples span acute and convalescent COVID-19 from the United States, Italy and Spain. Sample material is recorded as cDNA or gDNA derived from T cells, B-cell-depleted T cells, or PBMCs.

Seattle cases were enrolled at active infection and followed longitudinally. Only in-frame clones appear in the TCRdb table, and some are missing; sequencing was by immunoSEQ multiplex PCR. The sample has about 60,000 clones; approximately 77% are singletons. The sequence derives from a woman in her seventies with COVID-19, enrolled during active disease. Material for sequencing was peripheral blood.

CDR3 amino acids: CASSIGLAGGTYEQYF. The CDR3 bases are TGTGCCAGTAGTATAGGACTAGCGGGGGGCACCTACGAGCAGTACTTC. The J gene is TRBJ2-7, the V gene TRBV19; TRBD2 aligns across 13 bases. V shed 1 base, J shed 2 bases, and the junction held 2 bases outside the gene matches. CDR3 size: 16 residues. Germline lookup yields CDR1 LNHDA and CDR2 SQIVND (reference sequence).